The T cell receptor (beta chain) under discussion was sequenced for a study of cytomegalovirus exposure and HLA in healthy donors. Study background: Inside one of the first data releases sat about 85 million unique TCRs taken from HLA-typed donors.

Unrecorded immune exposures were likely, despite nominal health at sampling. PCR involved 60 Vbeta and 13 Jbeta primers. Assay used: immunoSEQ multiplex PCR; TCRdb lists only in-frame clones, some missing. The sample consists of roughly 130,000 clones, 73% of them appearing once. This sequence was found in a woman aged 40 to 50 in good health and CMV-seronegative. Input material: PBMCs.

CDR3 DNA: TGTGCCAGCAGCCAATTCTCTGGAAACACCATATATTTT. Amino acid sequence: CASSQFSGNTIYF. This chain uses TRBV7-2 with TRBJ1-3, with unresolved D. Germline V CDR1 and CDR2: SGHTA, FQGNSA. The CDR3 runs 13 residues. Trimming pared 5 bases from V and 0 bases from J, leaving 5 bases between.